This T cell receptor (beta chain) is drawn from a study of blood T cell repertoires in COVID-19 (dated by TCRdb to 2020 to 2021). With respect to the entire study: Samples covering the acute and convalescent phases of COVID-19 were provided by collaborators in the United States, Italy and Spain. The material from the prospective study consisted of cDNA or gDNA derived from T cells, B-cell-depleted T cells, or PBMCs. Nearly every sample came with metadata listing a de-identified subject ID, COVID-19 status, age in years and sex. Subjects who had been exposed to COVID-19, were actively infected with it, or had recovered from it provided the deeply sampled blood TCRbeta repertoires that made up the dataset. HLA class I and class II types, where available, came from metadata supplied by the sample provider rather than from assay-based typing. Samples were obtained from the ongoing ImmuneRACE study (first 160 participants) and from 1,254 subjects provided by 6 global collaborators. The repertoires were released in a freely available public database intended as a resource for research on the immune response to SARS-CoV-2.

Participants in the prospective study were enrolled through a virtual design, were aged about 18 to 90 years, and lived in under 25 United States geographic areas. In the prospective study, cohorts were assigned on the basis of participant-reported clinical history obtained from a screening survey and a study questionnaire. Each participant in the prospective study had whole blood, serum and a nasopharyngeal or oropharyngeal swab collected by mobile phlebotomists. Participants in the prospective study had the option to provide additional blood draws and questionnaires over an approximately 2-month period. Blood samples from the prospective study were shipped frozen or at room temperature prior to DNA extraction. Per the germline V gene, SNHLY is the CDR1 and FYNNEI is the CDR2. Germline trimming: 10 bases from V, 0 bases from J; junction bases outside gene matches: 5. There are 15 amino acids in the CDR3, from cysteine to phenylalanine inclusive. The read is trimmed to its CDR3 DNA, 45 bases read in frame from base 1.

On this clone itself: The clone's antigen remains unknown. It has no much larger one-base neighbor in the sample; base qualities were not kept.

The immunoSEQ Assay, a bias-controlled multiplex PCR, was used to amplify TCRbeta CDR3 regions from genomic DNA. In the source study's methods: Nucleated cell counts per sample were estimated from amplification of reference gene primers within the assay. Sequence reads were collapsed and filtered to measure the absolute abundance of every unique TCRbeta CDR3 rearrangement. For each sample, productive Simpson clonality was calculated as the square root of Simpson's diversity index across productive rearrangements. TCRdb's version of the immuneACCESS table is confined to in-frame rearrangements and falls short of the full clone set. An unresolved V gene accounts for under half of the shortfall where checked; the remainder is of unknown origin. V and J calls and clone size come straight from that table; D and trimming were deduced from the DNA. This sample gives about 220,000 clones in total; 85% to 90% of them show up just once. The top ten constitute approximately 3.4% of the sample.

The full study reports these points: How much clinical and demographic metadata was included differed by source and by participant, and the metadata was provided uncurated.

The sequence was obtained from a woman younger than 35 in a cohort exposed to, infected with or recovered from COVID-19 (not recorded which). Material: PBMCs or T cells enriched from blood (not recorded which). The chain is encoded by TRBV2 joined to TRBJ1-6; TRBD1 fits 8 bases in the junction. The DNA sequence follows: TGTGCCATCCGACAGGGGAGCTCCTATAATTCACCCCTCCACTTT. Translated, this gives CAIRQGSSYNSPLHF. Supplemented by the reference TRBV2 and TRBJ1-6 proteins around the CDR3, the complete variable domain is EPEVTQTPSHQVTQMGQEVILRCVPISNHLYFYWYRQILGQKVEFLVSFYNNEISEKSEIFDDQFSVERPDGSNFTLKIRSTKLEDSAMYFCAIRQGSSYNSPLHFGNGTRLTVT.